A selection of T cell receptor beta chains follows, all from one sample in a study of T cell responses to AZD1222 COVID-19 vaccine. The repertoire was sequenced with immunoSEQ multiplex PCR; TCRdb's copy has only in-frame clones and lacks some. The sample holds approximately 92,000 clones, approximately 91% seen once. This material consisted of peripheral blood, taken on day 0 of AZD1222 vaccination. The receptors were gathered from an adult in good health. Each CDR3 is given with its conserved first and last residue. A D gene is named only where the DNA matches it firmly. Not all rows give a size; the values are once, few, many and, for expanded clones, a class.

J gene | clone size | V gene | D gene | CDR3 protein | CDR3 DNA
TRBJ2-1 | NA | TRBV9 | TRBD2 | CASSPGLAGGIEQFF | TGTGCCAGCAGCCCGGGACTAGCGGGAGGAATTGAGCAGTTCTTC
TRBJ1-2 | few | TRBV4-3 | NA | CASSQDRSRAQGYTF | TGCGCCAGCAGCCAAGATCGTTCCAGGGCACAGGGCTACACCTTC
TRBJ1-1 | NA | TRBV9 | TRBD1 | CASSVGTGGTEAFF | TGTGCCAGCAGCGTCGGAACAGGGGGCACTGAAGCTTTCTTT
TRBJ1-4 | once | TRBV3-1/TRBV3-2 | NA | CASSQGNPTNEKLFF | TGTGCCAGCAGCCAAGGGAACCCAACTAATGAAAAACTGTTTTTT
TRBJ2-2 | NA | TRBV7-3 | TRBD2 | CASSLDATERGRGELFF | TGTGCCAGCAGCTTAGATGCGACGGAGCGGGGGAGAGGGGAGCTGTTTTTT
TRBJ1-6 | NA | TRBV9 | NA | CASRFRGERRSPLHF | TGTGCCAGCAGGTTCAGAGGGGAGCGACGTTCACCCCTCCACTTT
TRBJ2-7 | once | TRBV7-9 | NA | CASSSWLNYEQYF | TGTGCCAGCAGCTCGTGGTTAAACTACGAGCAGTACTTC
TRBJ1-2 | NA | TRBV5-4 | TRBD1 | CASTTGVLGYTF | TGTGCCAGCACCACAGGGGTCTTAGGCTACACCTTC
TRBJ1-2 | NA | TRBV29-1 | TRBD1 | CSVQGKSNYGYTF | TGCAGCGTACAGGGGAAATCTAACTATGGCTACACCTTC
TRBJ2-6 | NA | TRBV6-1 | TRBD1 | CASSEQGAGANVLTF | TGTGCCAGCAGTGAACAGGGGGCTGGGGCCAACGTCCTGACTTTC
TRBJ1-5 | NA | TRBV7-2 | NA | CASSFGQRQPQHF | TGTGCCAGCAGCTTTGGACAGCGGCAGCCCCAGCATTTT
TRBJ2-1 | NA | TRBV10-3 | NA | CAISGDGRTGLSNEQFF | TGTGCCATCAGCGGGGACGGGAGGACAGGATTATCCAATGAGCAGTTCTTC
TRBJ1-1 | NA | TRBV6-2/TRBV6-3 | NA | CASSLSYTEAFF | TGTGCCAGCAGTCTATCTTACACTGAAGCTTTCTTT
TRBJ1-5 | NA | TRBV18 | NA | CASSLGVDQPQHF | TGTGCCAGCTCCCTAGGGGTCGATCAGCCCCAGCATTTT
TRBJ2-3 | NA | TRBV11-3 | NA | CASSLPGTDTQYF | TGTGCCAGCAGCTTACCTGGGACAGATACGCAGTATTTT
TRBJ1-6 | NA | TRBV11-2 | NA | CASSLVHLRFYNSPLHF | TGTGCCAGCAGCTTAGTACACCTCCGGTTCTATAATTCACCCCTCCACTTT
TRBJ2-7 | NA | TRBV15 | NA | CATSRGGSAYEQYF | TGTGCCACCAGCAGAGGGGGGTCGGCCTACGAGCAGTACTTC
TRBJ1-5 | few | TRBV7-2 | NA | CASRFQGPGEPQHF | TGTGCCAGCAGGTTCCAGGGGCCCGGGGAGCCCCAGCATTTT
TRBJ2-1 | few | TRBV25-1 | NA | CASSHLEGAGDEQFF | TGTGCCAGCAGCCATTTGGAGGGGGCCGGGGATGAGCAGTTCTTC
TRBJ2-7 | NA | TRBV7-9 | NA | CASSSSPEQYF | TGTGCCAGCAGCTCCTCCCCGGAGCAGTACTTC
TRBJ1-6 | NA | TRBV30 | NA | CAWSGGIPTLHF | TGTGCCTGGAGTGGGGGGATCCCTACCCTCCACTTT
TRBJ1-2 | NA | TRBV2 | NA | CASSESVYGYTF | TGTGCCAGCAGTGAAAGCGTGTATGGCTACACCTTC
TRBJ1-4 | NA | TRBV4-2 | NA | CASSQPGHKKEKLFF | TGTGCCAGCAGCCAGCCGGGACATAAGAAAGAAAAACTGTTTTTT
TRBJ1-6 | NA | TRBV2 | NA | CASFPRPYNSPLHF | TGTGCCAGTTTTCCACGACCCTATAATTCACCCCTCCACTTT
TRBJ2-7 | NA | TRBV5-6 | NA | CASSLETAYEQYF | TGTGCCAGCAGCTTGGAGACAGCCTACGAGCAGTACTTC
TRBJ1-5 | NA | TRBV4-3 | TRBD1 | CASSLDGTGVQPQHF | TGCGCCAGCAGCCTAGATGGGACAGGGGTTCAGCCCCAGCATTTT
TRBJ1-2 | NA | TRBV30 | NA | CAWSSYGYTF | TGTGCCTGGAGTTCGTATGGCTACACCTTC
TRBJ2-2 | once | TRBV19 | NA | CASSMFPRLGSGELFF | TGTGCCAGTAGTATGTTTCCGAGACTAGGTTCCGGGGAGCTGTTTTTT
TRBJ1-1 | NA | TRBV7-9 | NA | CASSLVGVNTEAFF | TGTGCCAGCAGCTTAGTTGGGGTGAACACTGAAGCTTTCTTT
TRBJ2-7 | NA | TRBV18 | NA | CASSPFRGGNYEQYF | TGTGCCAGCTCACCATTTAGGGGCGGAAACTACGAGCAGTACTTC
TRBJ2-2 | NA | TRBV7-2 | TRBD2 | CASSSRVAGAGELFF | TGTGCCAGCAGCTCCAGGGTAGCGGGGGCCGGGGAGCTGTTTTTT
TRBJ2-7 | NA | TRBV5-4 | TRBD2 | CASSPRAGDEYEQYF | TGTGCCAGCAGTCCGAGGGCGGGAGACGAGTACGAGCAGTACTTC
TRBJ2-2 | NA | TRBV3-1/TRBV3-2 | TRBD1 | CASSLGQGSVTGELFF | TGTGCCAGCAGCCTCGGACAGGGTAGTGTCACCGGGGAGCTGTTTTTT
TRBJ2-7 | few | TRBV7-9 | NA | CASSFVGYEQYF | TGTGCCAGCAGCTTCGTGGGTTACGAGCAGTACTTC
TRBJ2-1 | NA | TRBV7-7 | TRBD2 | CASSPERGRNEQFF | TGTGCTAGCAGCCCTGAACGCGGGAGAAATGAGCAGTTCTTC
TRBJ2-4 | NA | TRBV7-9 | NA | CASSSGSKNIQYF | TGTGCCAGCAGCTCAGGATCCAAAAACATTCAGTACTTC
TRBJ2-1 | NA | TRBV7-2 | TRBD1 | CASGITGTGGYNEQFF | TGTGCCAGCGGAATAACCGGGACAGGGGGCTACAATGAGCAGTTCTTC
TRBJ1-2 | NA | TRBV18 | NA | CASSPTAHNYGYTF | TGTGCCAGCTCACCGACAGCTCATAACTATGGCTACACCTTC
TRBJ2-2 | once | TRBV24-1 | TRBD2 | CATNLAGENTGELFF | TGTGCCACCAATTTAGCGGGAGAGAACACCGGGGAGCTGTTTTTT